This T cell receptor (beta chain) stems from a study of T cell responses to AZD1222 COVID-19 vaccine. Method: immunoSEQ multiplex PCR; TCRdb's copy keeps in-frame clones and lacks some. The table has about 120,000 clones, about nine tenths seen once. Recipients boosted at about 4 weeks or about 12 weeks are pooled. This TCR derives from an adult who received the AZD1222 COVID-19 vaccine. The input for sequencing was peripheral blood, taken 28 days after the second AZD1222 dose.

The DNA of the CDR3 is TGTGCCAGTAGCGGACAGGGAACCGAGACCCAGTACTTC. Translation gives CASSGQGTETQYF. The chain has TRBV19 and TRBJ2-5; TRBD1 aligns across 8 bases. J lost 5 bases, V lost 6 bases, and 5 bases had no gene match. The CDR3 totals 13 residues. Germline CDR1 LNHDA, CDR2 SQIVND (reference sequence).